This TCR beta chain was found in a study of OX40 agonist ivuxolimab in advanced cancers. Trimming shortened V by 0 bases and J by 7 bases, and 7 bases separated the two germline ends. The germline CDR1 and CDR2 sequences are MNHNY and SVGAGI (reference sequence). This CDR3 has 13 residues. Only in-frame clones appear in the TCRdb table, and some are missing; sequencing was by immunoSEQ multiplex PCR. This sample has 98,000 or so clones, with about nine tenths found just once. At cycle 4 day 1, cycle 7 day 1, and baseline, blood was sampled. Points from the study as a whole: Compared with CD4+, CD8+ T cells on average had more expanded clones. Some nonresponders also had low normalized T-cell clonal expansion. Dose levels from 0.1 to 3.0 mg/kg saw CD4+ and CD8+ blood T cells expand clonally by week 6.

With respect to this clone: Its antigen is undetermined.

The V gene is TRBV6-6, the J gene TRBJ2-1; D is possibly TRBD1 (5 bases). This material consisted of CD4+ or CD8+ T cells sorted from blood, taken in a trial of the OX40 agonist ivuxolimab. This receptor was obtained from an adult with an advanced solid tumor such as melanoma, head and neck, liver or kidney cancer. The CDR3, as DNA: TGTGCCAGCAGTTACTCCAGGGAAAATGAGCAGTTCTTC. Translation: CASSYSRENEQFF.